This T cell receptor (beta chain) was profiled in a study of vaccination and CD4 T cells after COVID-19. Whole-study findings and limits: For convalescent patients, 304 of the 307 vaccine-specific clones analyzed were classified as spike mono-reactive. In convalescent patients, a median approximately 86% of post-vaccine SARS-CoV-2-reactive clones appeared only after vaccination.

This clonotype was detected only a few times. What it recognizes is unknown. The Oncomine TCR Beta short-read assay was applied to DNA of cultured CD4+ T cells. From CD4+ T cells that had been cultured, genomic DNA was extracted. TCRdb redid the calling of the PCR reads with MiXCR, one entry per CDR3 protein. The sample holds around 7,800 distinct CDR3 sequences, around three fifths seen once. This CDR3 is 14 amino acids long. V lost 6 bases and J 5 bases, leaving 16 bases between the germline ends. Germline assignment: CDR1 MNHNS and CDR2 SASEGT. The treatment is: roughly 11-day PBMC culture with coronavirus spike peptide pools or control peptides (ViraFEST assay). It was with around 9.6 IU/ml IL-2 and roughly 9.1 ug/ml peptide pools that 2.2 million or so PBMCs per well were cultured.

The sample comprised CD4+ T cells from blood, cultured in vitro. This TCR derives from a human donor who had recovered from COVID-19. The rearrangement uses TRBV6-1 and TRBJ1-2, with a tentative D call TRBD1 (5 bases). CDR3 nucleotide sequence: TGTGCCAGCAGCATGCGGAGGGCAGGGTATGGCTACACCTTC. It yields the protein CASSMRRAGYGYTF.